This is a list of T cell receptor beta chains from one sample in a study of blood T cells in healthy people across ages. TCRdb recomputed calls from the 5' RACE reads with MiXCR, one row per CDR3 protein. This table has 550,000 to 700,000 distinct CDR3 sequences, roughly a quarter appearing once. Material: blood. Source of these receptors: a woman aged 70-85 years in good health. Both conserved end residues are part of each CDR3. The D gene is left open where the match is weak. Clone size is given for some rows only: seen once, a few or many times, or a class if the clone is expanded.

j_gene	abundance	d_gene	v_gene	CDR3aa	CDR3nt
TRBJ2-1	NA	TRBD2	TRBV6-1	CASRISGGALEQFF	TGTGCCAGCAGAATCAGCGGGGGGGCCCTGGAGCAGTTCTTC
TRBJ1-1	few	NA	TRBV11-3	CASRRDLQAFF	TGTGCCAGCAGGAGGGATCTTCAAGCTTTCTTT
TRBJ1-2	few	TRBD1	TRBV11-2	CASSLGAGGTYGYTF	TGTGCCAGCAGCTTAGGGGCAGGGGGCACGTATGGCTACACCTTC
TRBJ2-7	NA	TRBD1	TRBV7-2	CASSFWTGNEQYF	TGTGCCAGCAGCTTTTGGACAGGGAACGAGCAGTACTTC
TRBJ2-1	few	NA	TRBV20-1	CSARALGAPTVVF	TGCAGTGCTAGAGCCCTGGGGGCCCCGACCGTCGTCTTC
TRBJ2-3	NA	NA	TRBV27	CASSLKDTDTQYF	TGTGCCAGCAGTTTAAAGGACACAGATACGCAGTATTTT
TRBJ2-5	NA	NA	TRBV7-9	CASSLGGGVQETQYF	TGTGCCAGCAGCTTAGGCGGAGGCGTGCAAGAGACCCAGTACTTC
TRBJ1-2	NA	NA	TRBV19	CAVKPGDPYYGYTF	TGTGCCGTAAAGCCAGGGGACCCTTACTATGGCTACACCTTC
TRBJ1-3	few	NA	TRBV6-5	CASSFLTGSGNTIYF	TGTGCCAGCAGTTTCCTGACGGGATCTGGAAACACCATATATTTT
TRBJ1-6	few	TRBD1	TRBV6-5	CASTTGQGDNSPLHF	TGCGCCAGCACCACCGGACAGGGCGATAATTCACCCCTCCACTTT
TRBJ2-5	many	NA	TRBV2	CASSEGRETQYF	TGTGCCAGCAGTGAGGGGCGGGAGACCCAGTACTTC
TRBJ1-1	few	TRBD1	TRBV12-3/TRBV12-4	CATSLLDRVNAFF	TGTGCCACCTCTTTACTGGACAGGGTCAATGCTTTCTTT
TRBJ1-3	once	NA	TRBV7-3	CASSPGRGDTIYF	TGTGCCAGCAGCCCCGGGCGGGGGGACACCATATATTTT
TRBJ2-4	NA	NA	TRBV7-2	CASSLGHHLLAKNIQYF	TGTGCCAGCAGCTTAGGACATCACCTGTTAGCCAAAAACATTCAGTACTTC
TRBJ2-5	few	TRBD2	TRBV18	CASSPWTSGVQETQYF	TGTGCCAGCTCGCCATGGACTAGCGGGGTTCAAGAGACCCAGTACTTC
TRBJ1-1	many	NA	TRBV6-5	CASSWSQNTEAFF	TGTGCCAGCAGTTGGTCACAGAACACTGAAGCTTTCTTT